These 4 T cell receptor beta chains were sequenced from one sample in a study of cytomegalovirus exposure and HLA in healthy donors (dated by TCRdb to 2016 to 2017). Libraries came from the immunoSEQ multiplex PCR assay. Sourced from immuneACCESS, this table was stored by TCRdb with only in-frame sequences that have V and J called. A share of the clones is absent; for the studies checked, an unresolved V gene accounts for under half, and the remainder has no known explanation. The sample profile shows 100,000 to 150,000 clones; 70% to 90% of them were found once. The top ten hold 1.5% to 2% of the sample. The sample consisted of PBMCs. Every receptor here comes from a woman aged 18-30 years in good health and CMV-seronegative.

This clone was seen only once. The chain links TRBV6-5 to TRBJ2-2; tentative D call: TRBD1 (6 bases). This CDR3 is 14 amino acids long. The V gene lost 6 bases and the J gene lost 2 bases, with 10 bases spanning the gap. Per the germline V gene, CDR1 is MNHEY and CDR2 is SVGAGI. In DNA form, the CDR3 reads TGTGCCAGCAGCGACAGGTTAAACACCGGGGAGCTGTTTTTT. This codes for CASSDRLNTGELFF.

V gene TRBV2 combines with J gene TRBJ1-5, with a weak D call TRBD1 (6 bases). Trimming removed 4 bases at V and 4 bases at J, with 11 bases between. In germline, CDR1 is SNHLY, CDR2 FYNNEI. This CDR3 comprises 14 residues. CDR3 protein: CASSGVGGNQPQHF. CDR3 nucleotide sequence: TGTGCCAGCAGTGGGGTAGGGGGTAATCAGCCCCAGCATTTT.

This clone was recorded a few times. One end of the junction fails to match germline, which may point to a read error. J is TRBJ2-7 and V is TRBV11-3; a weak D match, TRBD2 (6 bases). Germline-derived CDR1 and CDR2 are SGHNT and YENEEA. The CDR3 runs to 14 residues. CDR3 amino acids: CASSGGASLYGQYF. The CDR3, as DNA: TGTGCCAGCAGCGGCGGGGCCAGCCTGTACGGGCAGTACTTC.

The CDR3 protein is CASSSWTGTEQFF. CDR3 sequence (DNA): TGTGCCAGCTCATCCTGGACAGGGACTGAGCAGTTCTTC. This chain connects TRBV18 to TRBJ2-1; the match to TRBD1 covers 8 bases. V shed 5 bases and J 9 bases; nucleotides not matched to a gene: 6. Germline assignment: CDR1 KGHSH and CDR2 LQKENI. The CDR3 covers 13 residues.